The 8 T cell receptor beta chains below all came from one sample that was sequenced in a study of blood T cell repertoires in COVID-19. Data came from immunoSEQ multiplex PCR; TCRdb stores just in-frame clones and leaves some out. The sample includes around 110,000 clones, 88% of them seen just once. The sample was peripheral blood. These receptors were obtained from a man aged 50 to 60 with active or convalescent COVID-19.

This clone has ten or more counts. J is TRBJ2-7 and V is TRBV27; 8 nucleotides align to TRBD2. The CDR3 contains 15 residues. Looked up from germline, CDR1 is MNHEY and CDR2 is SMNVEV (reference sequence). V lost 3 bases to trimming and J lost 6 bases; unmatched junction nucleotides: 10. Written as DNA, the CDR3 is TGTGCCAGCAGTTTTACGGGAGGGCCACAGGGCGAGCAGTACTTC. Its protein product is CASSFTGGPQGEQYF.

This chain connects TRBV20-1 to TRBJ2-2; tentative D call: TRBD1 (6 bases). Germline CDR1 reads DFQATT; CDR2 reads SNEGSKA (reference sequence). The CDR3 spans 11 residues. Trimming left V 7 bases short and J 7 bases short, with 10 bases between. This chain's CDR3 is CSGGRSGELFF. In nucleotides, the CDR3 is TGCAGTGGGGGGCGAAGCGGGGAGCTGTTTTTT.

The chain couples TRBV19 to TRBJ2-1; TRBD2 matches 9 bases. The CDR3 has 16 residues. Losses at the gene ends were 5 bases for V and 1 base for J; bases not matched to a gene: 6. Germline CDR1 and CDR2: LNHDA and SQIVND (reference sequence). CDR3 nucleotide sequence: TGTGCCAGTAGTGTTAGCGGGAGCCCTTCCTACAATGAGCAGTTCTTC. It specifies CASSVSGSPSYNEQFF.

The chain uses TRBV3-1 (or the pseudogene TRBV3-2) and TRBJ1-1; D might be TRBD1 (5 bases). The CDR3 runs to 14 residues. Germline V gene data show CDR1 as LGHDT and CDR2 as YNNKEL (reference sequence). V shed 6 bases and J shed 3 bases, with 14 bases lying between them. In DNA, the CDR3 is TGTGCCAGCAGTCCCGCAGGGTCGGACACTGAAGCTTTCTTT. Protein product: CASSPAGSDTEAFF.

This clone was observed a few times. The genes are TRBV7-9 and TRBJ1-5, with 9 bases fitting TRBD1. Trimming took 4 bases from V and 3 from J; bases not matched to a gene: 10. CDR3 length equals 17 residues. CDR1 is SEHNR, CDR2 FQNEAQ, per germline (reference sequence). The CDR3 here is CASSSSGTGLPNQPQHF. In DNA, the CDR3 is TGTGCCAGCAGCTCCTCCGGGACAGGGCTCCCCAATCAGCCCCAGCATTTT.

CDR3 nucleotide sequence: TGTGCCAGCAGTCGCCGCGGATCAATCGGAAACACCATATATTTT. It codes for CASSRRGSIGNTIYF. This chain uses TRBV6-5 with TRBJ1-3; no clear D gene. The CDR3 contains 15 residues. The V end lost 5 bases, the J end lost 4 bases, and 15 bases lay between the germline ends. Germline-derived CDR1 and CDR2 are MNHEY and SVGAGI.

The V call is TRBV10-3, the J call TRBJ1-4; the D gene is possibly TRBD1 (5 bases). V shed 4 bases and J shed 3 bases, with 9 bases lying between them. There are 14 residues in the CDR3. CDR1 is ENHRY, CDR2 SYGVKD, per germline. The CDR3 loop reads CAISGGTSNEKLFF. The CDR3 region has the DNA TGTGCCATCAGTGGCGGGACGTCTAATGAAAAACTGTTTTTT.

The rearrangement joins TRBV4-3 to TRBJ1-4; no firm D call. Trimming took 4 bases from V and 8 from J, leaving 17 bases between them. This CDR3 contains 15 residues. The germline V gene has CDR1 LGHNA and CDR2 YSLEER. The CDR3 is CASSPLPGVSEKLFF. For the CDR3, the DNA is TGCGCCAGCAGCCCTCTTCCCGGGGTGAGCGAAAAACTGTTTTTT.